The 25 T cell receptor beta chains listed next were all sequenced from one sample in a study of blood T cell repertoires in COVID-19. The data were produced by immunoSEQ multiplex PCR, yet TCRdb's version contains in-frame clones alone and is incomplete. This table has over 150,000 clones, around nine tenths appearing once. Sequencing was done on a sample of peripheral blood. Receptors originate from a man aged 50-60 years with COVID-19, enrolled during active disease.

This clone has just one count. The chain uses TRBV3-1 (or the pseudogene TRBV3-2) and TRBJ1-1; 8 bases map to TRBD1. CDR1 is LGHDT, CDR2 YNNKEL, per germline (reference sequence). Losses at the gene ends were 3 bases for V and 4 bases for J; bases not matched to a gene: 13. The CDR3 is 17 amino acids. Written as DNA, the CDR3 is TGTGCCAGCAGCCAGGCCTGGTGGGGGACAGGCGCCACTGAAGCTTTCTTT. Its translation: CASSQAWWGTGATEAFF.

CDR3 amino acids: CASSPPTSGRAGEQYF. Here the CDR3 DNA reads TGCGCCAGCAGCCCACCTACTAGCGGGAGGGCTGGCGAGCAGTACTTC. V usage is TRBV5-1 and J usage is TRBJ2-7; 13 positions match TRBD2. CDR3 size: 16 residues. Germline trimming cut 4 bases from V and 6 bases from J; bases unmatched to any gene: 10. The V gene's germline CDR1 is SGHRS and CDR2 YFSETQ.

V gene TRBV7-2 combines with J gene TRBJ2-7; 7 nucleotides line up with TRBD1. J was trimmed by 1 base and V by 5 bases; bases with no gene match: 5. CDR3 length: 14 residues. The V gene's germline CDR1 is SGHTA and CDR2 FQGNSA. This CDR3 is CASSPRGSSYEQYF. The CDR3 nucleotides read TGTGCCAGCAGCCCCAGGGGGTCGTCCTACGAGCAGTACTTC.

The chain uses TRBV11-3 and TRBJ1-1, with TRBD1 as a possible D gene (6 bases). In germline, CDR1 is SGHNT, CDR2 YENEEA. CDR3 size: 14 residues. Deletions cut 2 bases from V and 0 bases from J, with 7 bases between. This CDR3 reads CASSLRGMNTEAFF. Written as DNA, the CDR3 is TGTGCCAGCAGCTTAAGGGGGATGAACACTGAAGCTTTCTTT.

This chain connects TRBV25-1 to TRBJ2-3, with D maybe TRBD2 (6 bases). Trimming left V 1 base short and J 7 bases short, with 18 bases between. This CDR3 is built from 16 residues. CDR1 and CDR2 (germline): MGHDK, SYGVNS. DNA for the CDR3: TGTGCCAGCAGTGAATCTACGGGAGTGGGTATAAATACGCAGTATTTT. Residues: CASSESTGVGINTQYF.

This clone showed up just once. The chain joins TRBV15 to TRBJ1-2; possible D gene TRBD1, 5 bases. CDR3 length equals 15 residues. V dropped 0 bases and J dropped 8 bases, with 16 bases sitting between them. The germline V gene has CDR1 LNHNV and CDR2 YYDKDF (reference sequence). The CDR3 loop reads CATSRDTTGAVGYTF. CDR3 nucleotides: TGTGCCACCAGCAGAGATACTACAGGTGCCGTGGGCTACACCTTC.

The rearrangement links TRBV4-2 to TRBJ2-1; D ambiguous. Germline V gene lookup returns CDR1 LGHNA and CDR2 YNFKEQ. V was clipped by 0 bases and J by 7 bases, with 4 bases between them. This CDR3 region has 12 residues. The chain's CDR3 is CASSQELNEQFF. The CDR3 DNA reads TGTGCCAGCAGCCAAGAATTAAATGAGCAGTTCTTC.

In nucleotides, the CDR3 is TGTGCCAGCAGCAACTTAATAGGTAGCGGGAATGAGCAGTTCTTC. This sequence encodes CASSNLIGSGNEQFF. The chain combines TRBV6-6 with TRBJ2-1, with 7 positions matching TRBD2. The V gene's germline CDR1 is MNHNY and CDR2 SVGAGI (reference sequence). J was trimmed by 7 bases and V by 6 bases; bases with no gene match: 12. The CDR3 consists of 15 residues.

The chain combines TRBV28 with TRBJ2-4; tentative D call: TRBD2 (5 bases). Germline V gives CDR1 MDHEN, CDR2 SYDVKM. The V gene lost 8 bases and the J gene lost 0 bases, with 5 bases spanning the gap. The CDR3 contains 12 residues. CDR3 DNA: TGTGCCAGCCGGGGAGCCAAAAACATTCAGTACTTC. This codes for CASRGAKNIQYF. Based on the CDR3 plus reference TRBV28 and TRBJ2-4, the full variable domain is DVKVTQSSRYLVKRTGEKVFLECVQDMDHENMFWYRQDPGLGLRLIYFSYDVKMKEKGDIPEGYSVSREKKERFSLILESASTNQTSMYLCASRGAKNIQYFGAGTRLSVL.

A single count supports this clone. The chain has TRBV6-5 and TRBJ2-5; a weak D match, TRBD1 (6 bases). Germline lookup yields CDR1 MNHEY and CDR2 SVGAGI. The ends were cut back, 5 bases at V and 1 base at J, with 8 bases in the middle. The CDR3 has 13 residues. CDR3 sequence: CASSTTGQETQYF. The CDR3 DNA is TGTGCCAGCAGTACGACAGGCCAAGAGACCCAGTACTTC.

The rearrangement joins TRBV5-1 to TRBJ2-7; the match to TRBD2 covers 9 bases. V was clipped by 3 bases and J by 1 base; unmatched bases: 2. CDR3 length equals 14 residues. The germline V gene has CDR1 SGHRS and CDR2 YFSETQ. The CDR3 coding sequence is TGCGCCAGCAGCTATAGCGGGAGTTCCTACGAGCAGTACTTC. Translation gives CASSYSGSSYEQYF.

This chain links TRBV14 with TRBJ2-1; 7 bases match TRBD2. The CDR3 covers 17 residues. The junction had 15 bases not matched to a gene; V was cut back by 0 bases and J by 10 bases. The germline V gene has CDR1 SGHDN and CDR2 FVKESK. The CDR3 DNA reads TGTGCCAGCAGCCAAGAGACCCTCAGTACTAGCGTCAGGGAGCAGTTCTTC. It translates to CASSQETLSTSVREQFF. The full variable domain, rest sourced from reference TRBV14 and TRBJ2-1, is EAGVTQFPSHSVIEKGQTVTLRCDPISGHDNLYWYRRVMGKEIKFLLHFVKESKQDESGMPNNRFLAERTGGTYSTLKVQPAELEDSGVYFCASSQETLSTSVREQFFGPGTRLTVL.

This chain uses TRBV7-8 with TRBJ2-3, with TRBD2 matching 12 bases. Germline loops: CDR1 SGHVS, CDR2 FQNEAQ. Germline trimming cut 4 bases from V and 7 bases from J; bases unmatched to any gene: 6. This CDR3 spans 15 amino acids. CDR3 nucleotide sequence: TGTGCCAGCAGCTCGCTAGCGGGGGGGCCCCATACGCAGTATTTT. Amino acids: CASSSLAGGPHTQYF.

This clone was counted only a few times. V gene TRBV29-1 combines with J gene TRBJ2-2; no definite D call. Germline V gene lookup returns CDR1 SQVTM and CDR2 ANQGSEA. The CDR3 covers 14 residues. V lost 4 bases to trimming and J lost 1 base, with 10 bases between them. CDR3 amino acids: CSVVGQRNTGELFF. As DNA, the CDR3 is TGCAGCGTTGTTGGGCAGAGGAACACCGGGGAGCTGTTTTTT.

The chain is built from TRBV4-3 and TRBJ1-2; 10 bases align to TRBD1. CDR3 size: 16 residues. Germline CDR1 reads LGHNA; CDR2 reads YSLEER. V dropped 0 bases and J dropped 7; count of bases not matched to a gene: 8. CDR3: CASSQDRGQGISGYTF. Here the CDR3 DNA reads TGCGCCAGCAGCCAAGACCGGGGACAGGGGATCTCTGGCTACACCTTC.

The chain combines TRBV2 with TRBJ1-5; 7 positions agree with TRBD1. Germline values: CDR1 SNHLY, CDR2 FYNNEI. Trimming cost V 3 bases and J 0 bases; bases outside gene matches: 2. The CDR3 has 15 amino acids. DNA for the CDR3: TGTGCCAGCAGTGACCAGGGGGATAGCAATCAGCCCCAGCATTTT. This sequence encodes CASSDQGDSNQPQHF.

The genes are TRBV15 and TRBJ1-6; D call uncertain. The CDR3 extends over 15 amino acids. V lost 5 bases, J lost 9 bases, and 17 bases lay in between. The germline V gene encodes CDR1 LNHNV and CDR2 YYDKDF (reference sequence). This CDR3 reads CATSASGPGFSPLHF. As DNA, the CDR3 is TGTGCCACCAGCGCGTCCGGGCCGGGATTTTCACCCCTCCACTTT.

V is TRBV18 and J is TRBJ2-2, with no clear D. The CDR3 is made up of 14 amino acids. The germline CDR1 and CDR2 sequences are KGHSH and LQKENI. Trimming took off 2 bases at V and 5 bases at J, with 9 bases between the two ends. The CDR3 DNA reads TGTGCCAGCTCACCAGAAAGACAAACCGGGGAGCTGTTTTTT. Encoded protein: CASSPERQTGELFF.

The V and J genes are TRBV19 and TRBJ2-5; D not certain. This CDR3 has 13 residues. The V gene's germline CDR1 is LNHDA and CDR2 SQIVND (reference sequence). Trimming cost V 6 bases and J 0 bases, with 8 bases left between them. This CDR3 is CASRSSDQETQYF. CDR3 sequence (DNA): TGTGCCAGTAGATCCTCAGACCAAGAGACCCAGTACTTC. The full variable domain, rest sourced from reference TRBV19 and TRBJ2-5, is DGGITQSPKYLFRKEGQNVTLSCEQNLNHDAMYWYRQDPGQGLRLIYYSQIVNDFQKGDIAEGYSVSREKKESFPLTVTSAQKNPTAFYLCASRSSDQETQYFGPGTRLLVL.

The DNA of the CDR3 is TGTGCCAGCAGCGTAGACGGGGGGTTGGGACTAGCCACTGATACGCAGTATTTT. Amino acid sequence: CASSVDGGLGLATDTQYF. V and J are TRBV9 and TRBJ2-3; 9 bases agree with TRBD2. The CDR3 is made up of 18 amino acids. Germline V gene lookup returns CDR1 SGDLS and CDR2 YYNGEE. Trimming at V came to 0 bases and at J to 6 bases, leaving 14 bases not matched to a gene.

CDR3 bases: TGTGCCAGCAGCTTGGCGGCGGAAGAGACCCAGTACTTC. Amino acids: CASSLAAEETQYF. This chain connects TRBV5-5 to TRBJ2-5; D unclear. Germline loops: CDR1 SGHKS, CDR2 YYEKEE (reference sequence). CDR3 length: 13 residues. Trimming cost V 0 bases and J 3 bases, with 6 bases left between them. Looking up the rest from reference TRBV5-5 and TRBJ2-5 gives the full variable domain: DAGVTQSPTHLIKTRGQQVTLRCSPISGHKSVSWYQQVLGQGPQFIFQYYEKEERGRGNFPDRFSARQFPNYSSELNVNALLLGDSALYLCASSLAAEETQYFGPGTRLLVL.

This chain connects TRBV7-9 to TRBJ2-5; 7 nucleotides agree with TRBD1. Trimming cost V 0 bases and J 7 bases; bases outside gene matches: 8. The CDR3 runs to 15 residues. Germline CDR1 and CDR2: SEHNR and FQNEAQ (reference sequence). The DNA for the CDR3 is TGTGCCAGCAGCTTAGCCGGGACAGTCAGTTGGACCCAGTACTTC. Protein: CASSLAGTVSWTQYF.

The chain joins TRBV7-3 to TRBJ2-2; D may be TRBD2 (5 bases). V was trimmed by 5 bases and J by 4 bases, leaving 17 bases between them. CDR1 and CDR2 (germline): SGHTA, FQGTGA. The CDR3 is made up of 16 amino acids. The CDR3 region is CASSQLGLAGTGELFF. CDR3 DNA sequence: TGTGCCAGCAGCCAACTAGGCCTAGCTGGCACCGGGGAGCTGTTTTTT. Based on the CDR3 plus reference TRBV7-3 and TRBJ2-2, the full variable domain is GAGVSQTPSNKVTEKGKYVELRCDPISGHTALYWYRQSLGQGPEFLIYFQGTGAADDSGLPNDRFFAVRPEGSVSTLKIQRTERGDSAVYLCASSQLGLAGTGELFFGEGSRLTVL.

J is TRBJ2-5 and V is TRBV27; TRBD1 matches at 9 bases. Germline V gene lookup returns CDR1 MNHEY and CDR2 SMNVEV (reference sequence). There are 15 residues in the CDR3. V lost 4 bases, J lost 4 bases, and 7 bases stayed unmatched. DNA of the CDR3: TGTGCCAGCAGTTCAACCGGGACAGGGATAGAGACCCAGTACTTC. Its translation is CASSSTGTGIETQYF.

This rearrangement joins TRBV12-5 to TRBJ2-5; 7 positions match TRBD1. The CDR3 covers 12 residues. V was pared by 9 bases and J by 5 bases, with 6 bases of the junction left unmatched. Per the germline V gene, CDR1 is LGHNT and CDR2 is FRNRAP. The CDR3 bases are TGTGCTAGCAGACAGGGTTGGGAGACCCAGTACTTC. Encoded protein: CASRQGWETQYF.